Below are 12 T cell receptor beta chains sequenced from a single sample in a study of molecular identifiers for immune sequencing clone quantification. One entry per CDR3 protein results from TCRdb running MiXCR on the PCR reads. This table holds approximately 59,000 distinct CDR3 sequences, under 20% found once. The specimen was naive CD8+ T cells from blood, with Jurkat cell RNA spiked in. As to subset: FACS-sorted CD8+CD4-CCR7+CD45RA+ naive T cells. Receptors were obtained from a human donor in good health. Some libraries in this study had Jurkat cell RNA spiked in.

This clonotype was counted a few times. This chain joins TRBV7-8 and TRBJ2-7, with TRBD2 matching 10 bases. The CDR3 length is 15 residues. Per germline, CDR1 SGHVS and CDR2 FQNEAQ. Losses at the gene ends were 2 bases for V and 0 bases for J; bases not matched to a gene: 1. For the CDR3, the DNA is TGTGCCAGCAGCTTAACTAGCGGGACCTCCTACGAGCAGTACTTC. Translating gives CASSLTSGTSYEQYF. Full variable domain (rest looked up from reference TRBV7-8 and TRBJ2-7): GAGVSQSPRYKVAKRGQDVALRCDPISGHVSLFWYQQALGQGPEFLTYFQNEAQLDKSGLPSDRFFAERPEGSVSTLKIQRTQQEDSAVYLCASSLTSGTSYEQYFGPGTRLTVT.

The table lists this clonotype with many counts. The gene calls are TRBV11-2 and TRBJ2-2, with TRBD2 identical over 14 bases. With 5 bases clipped from V and 5 bases from J, the junction kept 7 bases outside the gene matches. Germline V gene lookup returns CDR1 SGHAT and CDR2 FQNNGV. The length of the CDR3 is 17 residues. The CDR3 DNA follows: TGTGCCAGCAGCACCGGGACTAGCGGGAGTGTAACCGGGGAGCTGTTTTTT. This encodes CASSTGTSGSVTGELFF. Based on the CDR3 plus reference TRBV11-2 and TRBJ2-2, the full variable domain is EAGVAQSPRYKIIEKRQSVAFWCNPISGHATLYWYQQILGQGPKLLIQFQNNGVVDDSQLPKDRFSAERLKGVDSTLKIQPAKLEDSAVYLCASSTGTSGSVTGELFFGEGSRLTVL.

This clonotype has ten or more counts. The chain links TRBV7-9 to TRBJ2-3; the D call may be TRBD1 or TRBD2 (7 bases each). The CDR3 length is 16 residues. The V end was cut by 7 bases, the J end by 2 bases, with 19 bases between. CDR1 and CDR2 (germline): SEHNR, FQNEAQ (reference sequence). As DNA, the CDR3 is TGTGCCAGCACAGCGGGACAGTCAGCCTTCACAGATACGCAGTATTTT. This codes for CASTAGQSAFTDTQYF. Looking up the rest from reference TRBV7-9 and TRBJ2-3 gives the full variable domain: DTGVSQNPRHKITKRGQNVTFRCDPISEHNRLYWYRQTLGQGPEFLTYFQNEAQLEKSRLLSDRFSAERPKGSFSTLEIQRTEQGDSAMYLCASTAGQSAFTDTQYFGPGTRLTVL.

This clonotype appeared many times. V usage is TRBV4-1 and J usage is TRBJ1-1, with D possibly matching TRBD1 (5 bases). The V end lost 1 base, the J end lost 3 bases, and 15 bases lay between the germline ends. Germline-derived CDR1 and CDR2 are MGHRA and YSYEKL. The CDR3 totals 16 residues. The DNA for the CDR3 is TGCGCCAGCAGCCAAGCCGGACAAGGGTTGGACACTGAAGCTTTCTTT. It translates to CASSQAGQGLDTEAFF.

As concerns this clonotype: A read error may be the cause here, since a much bigger clone is one base away. The CDR3 loop reads CASSPGLAGATDAQYF. CDR3 DNA: TGTGCCAGCAGTCCGGGACTAGCGGGAGCAACAGATGCGCAGTATTTT. V is TRBV27 and J is TRBJ2-3, with TRBD2 matching 14 bases. The CDR3 length is 16 residues. From germline, CDR1 is MNHEY and CDR2 SMNVEV (reference sequence).

This clonotype was seen a few times. Just one base apart from a much larger clone, this may be a read error. The chain links TRBV20-1 to TRBJ2-7, with D perhaps being TRBD1 or TRBD2 (5 bases each). The CDR3 runs 14 residues. The germline V gene has CDR1 DFQATT and CDR2 SNEGSKA (reference sequence). CDR3 nucleotide sequence: TGCAGTGCGGTTCCTTGGGGGACGTACTACGAGCAGTGCTTC. Its translation: CSAVPWGTYYEQCF.

Ten or more counts support this clonotype. The CDR3 DNA is TGCGCCAGCAGCCAAGTTGAGGGCGACACTGAAGCTTTCTTT. Encoded protein: CASSQVEGDTEAFF. The V and J genes are TRBV4-3 and TRBJ1-1; D is undetermined. Germline V gives CDR1 LGHNA, CDR2 YSLEER. This CDR3 spans 14 amino acids. Trimming shortened V by 1 base and J by 3 bases, and 9 bases separated the two germline ends.

Concerning this clonotype: A read error may be the cause here, since a much bigger clone is one base away. V usage is TRBV9 and J usage is TRBJ2-7; D may correspond to TRBD1 or TRBD2 (5 bases each). This CDR3 is 13 amino acids long. V dropped 3 bases and J dropped 6 bases, with 13 bases sitting between them. Germline V gene data show CDR1 as SGDLS and CDR2 as YYNGEE. CDR3 DNA: TGTGCCAGCAGCGGGGGCGCGGGCTGCGAGCAGTACTTC. Translated, it gives CASSGGAGCEQYF.

At least ten counts were recorded for this clonotype. V usage is TRBV20-1 and J usage is TRBJ2-5, with D uncertain. V gave up 4 bases and J gave up 3 bases, with 21 bases separating them. The germline V gene has CDR1 DFQATT and CDR2 SNEGSKA (reference sequence). There are 16 residues in the CDR3. DNA for the CDR3: TGCAGTGCTACGATATCGAGAATTGGCGGTAAAGAGACCCAGTACTTC. This gives the protein CSATISRIGGKETQYF.

Ten or more counts support this clonotype. This chain links TRBV11-2 with TRBJ1-5; D is unresolved. The CDR3 length is 13 residues. From germline, CDR1 is SGHAT and CDR2 FQNNGV. Trimming shortened V by 0 bases and J by 7 bases, and 7 bases separated the two germline ends. The CDR3 coding sequence is TGTGCCAGCAGCTTAGATGAGGTCCAGCCCCAGCATTTT. Residues: CASSLDEVQPQHF.

There are many counts of this clonotype. The chain is built from TRBV3-1 and TRBJ2-6; D may match TRBD1 or TRBD2 (5 bases each). The CDR3 is made up of 17 amino acids. Trimming cost V 0 bases and J 2 bases, with 11 bases left between them. Germline lookup yields CDR1 LGHDT and CDR2 YNNKEL (reference sequence). In DNA, the CDR3 is TGTGCCAGCAGCCAAGACAGGGAAGCGGCTGGGGCCAACGTCCTGACTTTC. It codes for CASSQDREAAGANVLTF.

This clonotype was seen many times. The chain employs TRBV19 and TRBJ1-5; the D is unclear. V was shortened by 3 bases and J by 2 bases, with 11 bases between the two germline ends. Per germline, CDR1 LNHDA and CDR2 SQIVND (reference sequence). The CDR3 consists of 15 residues. CDR3: CASSILGEGNQPQHF. CDR3 coding DNA: TGTGCCAGTAGTATTTTAGGAGAGGGCAATCAGCCCCAGCATTTT.